This record covers a single T cell receptor beta chain. Per the original methods: Estimation of nucleated cell counts was performed using reference gene primer amplification. Clones were sequenced by immunoSEQ multiplex PCR, and TCRdb holds only the in-frame ones, with some missing. The DNA was the basis for D and trimming; V, J and clone size are from that table. The sample includes about 310,000 clones, around 91% of them seen just once. The data stem from a study of blood T cell repertoires in COVID-19. The CDR3 is 15 residues long. V shed 1 base and J shed 3 bases, with 10 bases lying between them. In germline, CDR1 is KGHSH, CDR2 LQKENI.

The clonotype originates from a woman aged 40-49 years who had recovered from COVID-19. The specimen was PBMCs or T cells enriched from blood (not recorded which). The chain employs TRBV18 and TRBJ1-3; D call uncertain. CDR3 DNA: TGTGCCAGCTCACCACTGCGAGGAGATGGAAACACCATATATTTT. Encoded protein: CASSPLRGDGNTIYF.